What follows is one T cell receptor beta chain and its context. Selected positively for CCR7 and CD45RO-negative, naive CD8 cells excluded terminally differentiated effector memory CD45RA+ cells. An approximately 210 ng quantity of DNA, 30,000 to 35,000 T cell genomes, went into the sorted-subset replicate PCRs. TCRdb keeps only in-frame clones here, not all; method: immunoSEQ multiplex PCR. The sample shows around 2,000,000 clones, just under 95% of them seen only once. The data stem from a study of shared clonotypes between healthy human individuals. Study summary: Donors were two women and a few men aged 18 to 49. The plates for each donor numbered three CD4 naive, three CD4 memory, two CD8 naive and one CD8 memory.

In germline, CDR1 is LGHNA, CDR2 YSLEER. The V and J ends lost 3 bases and 5 bases, in that order; junction bases with no gene match: 8. The CDR3 extends over 16 amino acids. The receptor comes from a young man in good health. The sequenced material came from naive CD8+ T cells sorted from blood. The chain links TRBV4-3 to TRBJ2-2, with 8 bases aligning to TRBD1. As DNA, the CDR3 is TGCGCCAGCAGCCACGGACAGGGTAGTATTACCGGGGAGCTGTTTTTT. Translated: CASSHGQGSITGELFF.